The 4 T cell receptor beta chains listed next were all sequenced from one sample in a study of blood T cell repertoires in COVID-19. Method: immunoSEQ multiplex PCR; TCRdb's copy keeps in-frame clones and lacks some. The sample consists of 50,000 to 75,000 clones, about 80% of them appearing once. Sequenced material: peripheral blood. These receptors were collected from a woman older than 75 with acute or convalescent COVID-19.

The chain links TRBV28 to TRBJ1-3; D ambiguous. The germline V gene encodes CDR1 MDHEN and CDR2 SYDVKM. The CDR3 has 15 amino acids. The ends were cut back, 7 bases at V and 0 bases at J, with 13 bases in the middle. CDR3 region: CASTAGQNSGNTIYF. The CDR3 nucleotides read TGTGCCAGCACGGCAGGCCAGAACTCTGGAAACACCATATATTTT.

J is TRBJ2-7 and V is TRBV12-2; the table's D call, TRBD2, has no DNA check behind it. TRBV12-2 is classified as a pseudogene. CDR3 size: 16 residues. In DNA form, the CDR3 reads TGTGCAAGTCGCTTAGCGAGGGGAGCGGGAGGCTTCGAGCAGTACTTC. This encodes CASRLARGAGGFEQYF.

The gene calls are TRBV19 and TRBJ2-3; D is perhaps TRBD1 (6 bases). V was pared by 5 bases and J by 1 base, with 19 bases between. Germline V gives CDR1 LNHDA, CDR2 SQIVND (reference sequence). This CDR3 region has 17 residues. The DNA for the CDR3 is TGTGCCAGTAGTCCGGGACAAATACTTCTTGGCACAGATACGCAGTATTTT. It encodes CASSPGQILLGTDTQYF.

The chain uses TRBV6-6 and TRBJ1-2; TRBD1 might be the D (5 bases). V was clipped by 5 bases and J by 6 bases, with 28 bases between them. There are 18 residues in the CDR3. The germline V gene encodes CDR1 MNHNY and CDR2 SVGAGI (reference sequence). The DNA for the CDR3 is TGTGCCAGCAGTCATCTCAACCGCGGGGGAGGTGTAAGGAATGGCTACACCTTC. Translating it yields CASSHLNRGGGVRNGYTF.